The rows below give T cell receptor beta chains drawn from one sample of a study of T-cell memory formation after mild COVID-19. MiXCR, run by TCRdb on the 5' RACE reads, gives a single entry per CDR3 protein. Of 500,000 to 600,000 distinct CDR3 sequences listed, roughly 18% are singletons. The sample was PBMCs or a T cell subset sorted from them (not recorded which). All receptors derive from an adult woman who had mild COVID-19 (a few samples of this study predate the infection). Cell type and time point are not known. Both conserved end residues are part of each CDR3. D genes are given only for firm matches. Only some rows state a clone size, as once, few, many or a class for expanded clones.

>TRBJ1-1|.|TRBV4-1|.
CASSDQNTEAFF
TGCGCCAGCAGCGACCAGAACACTGAAGCTTTCTTT
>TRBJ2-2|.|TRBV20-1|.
CSATGGGELFF
TGCAGTGCCACCGGGGGCGGGGAGCTGTTTTTT
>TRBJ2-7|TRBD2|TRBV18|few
CASSASGGIAYEQYF
TGTGCCAGCTCAGCTTCGGGAGGGATCGCCTACGAGCAGTACTTC
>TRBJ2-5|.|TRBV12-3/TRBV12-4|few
CASSLDFWETQYF
TGTGCCAGCAGTTTAGATTTTTGGGAGACCCAGTACTTC
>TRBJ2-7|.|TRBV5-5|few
CASSLVAGLAYEQYF
TGTGCCAGCAGCTTGGTGGCAGGGCTGGCCTACGAGCAGTACTTC
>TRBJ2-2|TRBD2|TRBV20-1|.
CSATTSGNTGELFF
TGCAGTGCCACTACTAGCGGCAACACCGGGGAGCTGTTTTTT
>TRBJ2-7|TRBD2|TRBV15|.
CATSRGLAGLSRDEQYF
TGTGCCACCAGCAGAGGACTAGCGGGGCTTTCCCGGGACGAGCAGTACTTC
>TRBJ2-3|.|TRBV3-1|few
CASSRREDTQYF
TGTGCCAGCAGCCGAAGGGAGGATACGCAGTATTTT
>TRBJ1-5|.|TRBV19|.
CASRSRVVGHDPPQHF
TGTGCCAGTAGATCCAGGGTAGTAGGGCACGATCCGCCCCAGCATTTT
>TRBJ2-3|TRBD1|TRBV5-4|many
CASSRDRGVTDTQYF
TGTGCCAGCAGTCGGGACAGGGGGGTAACAGATACGCAGTATTTT
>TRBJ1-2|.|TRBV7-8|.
CASSPQGGVYYGYTF
TGTGCCAGCAGCCCACAAGGGGGGGTGTACTATGGCTACACCTTC
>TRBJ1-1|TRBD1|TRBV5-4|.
CASSFRILTGGTEAFF
TGTGCCAGCAGCTTCCGAATATTAACAGGGGGCACTGAAGCTTTCTTT
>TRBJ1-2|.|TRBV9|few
CASSVAGSGYTF
TGTGCCAGCAGCGTAGCAGGGAGTGGCTACACCTTC
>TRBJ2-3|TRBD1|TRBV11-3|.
CASSLGQGTTDTQYF
TGTGCCAGCAGCCTTGGACAGGGGACGACAGATACGCAGTATTTT
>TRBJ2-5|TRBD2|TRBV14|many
CASSQDHSITSGGPGETQYF
TGTGCCAGCAGCCAAGATCATAGTATTACTAGCGGGGGCCCCGGGGAGACCCAGTACTTC
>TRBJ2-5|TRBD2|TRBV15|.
CATSKSGRSQETQYF
TGTGCCACCAGTAAGAGCGGGAGGTCCCAAGAGACCCAGTACTTC
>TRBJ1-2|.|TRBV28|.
CAIDFPNYGYTF
TGTGCCATCGATTTCCCTAACTATGGCTACACCTTC
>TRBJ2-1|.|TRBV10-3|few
CAISGSGTWANEQFF
TGTGCCATCAGTGGGTCCGGGACATGGGCCAATGAGCAGTTCTTC
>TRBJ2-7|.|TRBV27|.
CASSLLAVLSYEQYF
TGTGCCAGCAGTTTACTTGCAGTGCTCTCCTACGAGCAGTACTTC
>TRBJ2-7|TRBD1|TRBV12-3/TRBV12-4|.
CASSGPGQGVYEQYF
TGTGCCAGCAGTGGACCGGGACAGGGTGTTTACGAGCAGTACTTC
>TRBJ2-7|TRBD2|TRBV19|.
CASSMTSGRYEQYF
TGTGCCAGTAGTATGACTAGCGGGAGGTACGAGCAGTACTTC
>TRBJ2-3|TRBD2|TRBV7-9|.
CASSSTRLTSGGADTQYF
TGTGCCAGCAGCTCGACTAGACTGACTAGCGGGGGGGCAGATACGCAGTATTTT
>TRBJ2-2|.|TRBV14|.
CASSQVQAGTGELFF
TGTGCCAGCAGCCAAGTCCAAGCGGGCACCGGGGAGCTGTTTTTT
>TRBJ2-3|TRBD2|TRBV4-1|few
CASSQPGRGGADTQYF
TGCGCCAGCAGCCAACCGGGGCGGGGGGGCGCAGATACGCAGTATTTT
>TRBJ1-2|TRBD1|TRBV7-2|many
CASSFTGGVFKYGYTF
TGTGCCAGCAGCTTCACAGGGGGGGTCTTTAAGTATGGCTACACCTTC
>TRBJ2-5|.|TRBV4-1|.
CASRGDSETQYF
TGCGCCAGCAGGGGGGACTCAGAGACCCAGTACTTC
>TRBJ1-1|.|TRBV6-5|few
CASSWQGQNTEAFF
TGTGCCAGCAGTTGGCAGGGACAGAACACTGAAGCTTTCTTT
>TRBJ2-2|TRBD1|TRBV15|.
CATSQGAVNAGELFF
TGTGCCACCAGCCAGGGGGCCGTGAACGCCGGGGAGCTGTTTTTT
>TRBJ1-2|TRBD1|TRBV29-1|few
CSVLTTGGVGYGYTF
TGCAGCGTTTTGACGACAGGGGGAGTGGGCTATGGCTACACCTTC
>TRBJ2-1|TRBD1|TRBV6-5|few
CASSRSVNRGSVPGNEQFF
TGTGCCAGCAGCCGCAGCGTGAACAGGGGGTCTGTCCCAGGGAATGAGCAGTTCTTC
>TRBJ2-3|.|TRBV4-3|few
CASSQDRYDTQYF
TGCGCCAGCAGCCAAGATCGTTACGATACGCAGTATTTT
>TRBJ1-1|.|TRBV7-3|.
CASSLGVHREAFF
TGTGCCAGCAGCTTAGGAGTTCACCGTGAAGCTTTCTTT
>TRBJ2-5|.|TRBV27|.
CASSFFQGETQYF
TGTGCCAGCAGTTTTTTCCAGGGAGAGACCCAGTACTTC
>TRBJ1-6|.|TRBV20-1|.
CSARDRQDTLSSPLHF
TGCAGTGCTAGAGATCGCCAGGACACCCTCTCTTCACCCCTCCACTTT
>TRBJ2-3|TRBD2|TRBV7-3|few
CASSLRGGRALTDTQYF
TGTGCCAGCAGCTTAAGGGGCGGGAGGGCCCTCACAGATACGCAGTATTTT
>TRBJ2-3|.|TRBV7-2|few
CASSLYQLVDTQYF
TGTGCCAGCAGCTTATACCAGTTAGTAGATACGCAGTATTTT
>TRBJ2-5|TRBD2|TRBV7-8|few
CASSTRGGTSGTTETQYF
TGTGCCAGCAGCACGAGAGGGGGGACTAGCGGGACCACGGAGACCCAGTACTTC
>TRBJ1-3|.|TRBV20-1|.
CSARARVAGNTIYF
TGCAGTGCTAGAGCCCGGGTTGCTGGAAACACCATATATTTT
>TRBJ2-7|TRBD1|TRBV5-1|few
CASTDRGSYEQYF
TGCGCCAGCACCGACAGGGGCTCCTACGAGCAGTACTTC
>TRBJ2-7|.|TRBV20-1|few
CSARDDRQASYEQYF
TGCAGTGCTAGAGATGACAGACAGGCTTCCTACGAGCAGTACTTC